Here is one TCR beta chain with its context. This clone was counted once. No cognate antigen has been identified for it. Base qualities are missing; no much larger clone stands one base away. The CDR3 regions of human TCRbeta chains were analyzed by immunosequencing. Per the original workflow: Repertoire TCRs were matched against a reference library of SARS-CoV-2-specific TCRs generated with the MIRA antigen-specificity platform. Breadth meant the fraction of unique TCRs that were SARS-CoV-2-associated, whereas depth meant the fraction of total T cells that were SARS-CoV-2-associated. Using the MIRA data, every spike-specific TCR was mapped to the spike region that the TCR reacted to and assigned to either a CD4 or a CD8 class. Log10-transformed breadth and depth values were compared by one-way ANOVA with Sidak's multiple comparisons tests. TCRdb carries this immuneACCESS record with in-frame sequences only. Its versions omit some clonotypes, under half of them owing to an unresolved V gene in the studies checked, with the rest unexplained. The DNA was the basis for D and trimming; V, J and clone size are from that table. Here the sample has roughly 150,000 clones; approximately 91% occur a single time. The ten largest clonotypes hold less than 2% of the sample.

The data derive from a study of T cell responses to AZD1222 COVID-19 vaccine (dated by TCRdb to the early 2020s). Describing the broader study: A total of 230 to 250 trial participants underwent TCR sequencing, of whom roughly 210 had received two doses of AZD1222 and 26 had received two doses of the MenACWY control vaccine. Trial participants were enrolled by age into 18-55, 56-69 and 70-plus year subgroups, with approximately 160, 26 and 62 TCR-sequenced participants respectively. The research as a whole found: In the small 56-69-year group, the increase in depth fell short of significance, most likely because of low power. Vaccine-associated CD4 TCRs spanned the whole spike protein, with dominant responses in regions 160-218 and 743-854. Conclusions about previously exposed vaccinees are limited because only a handful of AZD1222 recipients were SARS-CoV-2 seropositive at baseline. Most participants were white British and females outnumbered males, and the authors suggested that clonal diversity may have been underestimated. Reportedly, almost half of the unique spike-specific TCRs recognized epitopes lying outside the regions that are mutated in the B.1.351 and B.1.1.7 variants. No day 14 peak-response samples were available, so repertoires were characterized only after the peak T cell response. A significant rise in spike-specific TCR breadth and depth was observed after two AZD1222 doses relative to day 0 and relative to MenACWY recipients.

This sample's time point label indicates: about 28 days (+/-7) after the second vaccine dose. Because spike-specific TCR depth and breadth did not differ between the two schedules, AZD1222 recipients who got a second dose at roughly 4 weeks were pooled with those who got a second dose at roughly 12 weeks. Vaccinee samples came from UK trials COV001 and COV002, including a single-blind randomized controlled phase 2/3 trial of AZD1222 (ChAdOx1 nCoV-19) in healthy adults. For TCRbeta chain sequencing, PBMC samples were collected from trial participants at day 0 and at day 28 after the second dose. The germline V gene gives CDR1 as SGHTA and CDR2 as FQGNSA. Trimming at the junction amounts to 6 bases on V and 0 bases on J, and the germline ends lie 8 bases apart. The CDR3, from cysteine to phenylalanine, totals 13 residues. Of the read, only the CDR3 DNA is kept; its 39 bases are in frame from base 1.

This sample comprised peripheral blood, obtained 28 days after the second AZD1222 dose. Rearrangement joined TRBV7-2 to TRBJ1-1; no confident D gene assignment can be made. This clonotype was sampled from an adult who received the AZD1222 COVID-19 vaccine. The sequence in DNA is TGTGCCAGCAGGCCGACCTTGAACACTGAAGCTTTCTTT. Its protein product is CASRPTLNTEAFF.